The clone carrying this T cell receptor (beta chain) has a handful of counts. Its antigen is as yet unknown. CDR1 SGDLS and CDR2 YYNGEE come from the germline V gene. Trimming shortened V by 3 bases and J by 0 bases, and 13 bases separated the two germline ends. CDR3 length: 15 residues. These data belong to a study of CD8 T cells in ankylosing spondylitis. Broader study findings: Made up of eight or nine highly homologous variants, a TCR beta motif appeared characteristic of ankylosing spondylitis blood.

Preparation of TCR beta libraries was done by quantitative 5'-RACE with molecular barcodes. Using its own MiXCR run on the 5' RACE reads, TCRdb lists one record per CDR3 protein. The table includes 270,000 or so distinct CDR3 sequences, 18% detected once. This TCR came from a male donor with ankylosing spondylitis or in good health (not recorded which). The V call is TRBV9, the J call TRBJ2-7, with TRBD2 as a possible D gene (6 bases). The specimen was blood, either unsorted or a sorted T cell fraction (not recorded which). CDR3: CASSAAGTSSYEQYF. CDR3 DNA: TGTGCCAGCAGCGCCGCCGGGACTTCCTCCTACGAGCAGTACTTC.